The clone carrying this T cell receptor beta chain was observed a handful of times. Its specificity is not known. This CDR3 comprises 20 residues. J lost 2 bases, V lost 0 bases, and 14 bases had no gene match. In germline, CDR1 is ENHRY, CDR2 SYGVKD. In TCRdb, the 5' RACE reads were re-called with MiXCR into one record per CDR3 protein. The sample yields around 690,000 distinct CDR3 sequences, less than 25% seen once. These data come from a study of identical twins. Study-level results: One should note that invariant MAIT and iNKT cells could partly confound zero-insertion analyses.

These data were also reused for a study on T cells expressing NK-cell markers. This second report adds: CD8+ T cells in over five donors included dominant NKG2C+ clonotypes at about 1.0-8%. For a handful of donors, these clonotypes were likewise the leading ones in the CD3+CD56-NKG2C+ fraction.

The sample taken for sequencing was PBMCs. The rearrangement links TRBV10-3 to TRBJ2-4, with 9 bases identical to TRBD1. The receptor comes from a woman aged 18-35 years in good health. The CDR3 region has the DNA TGTGCCATCAGTGAGTCGGTGTCTTCCGGGACAGGGTCCTCCAAAAACATTCAGTACTTC. Protein sequence: CAISESVSSGTGSSKNIQYF.